The rows below give T cell receptor beta chains drawn from one sample of a study of T cell repertoires in cytomegalovirus infection. For these receptors, no antigen is known. TCRdb passed the reads through MiXCR, listing each CDR3 protein once. Of about a million distinct CDR3 sequences listed, roughly 30% are singletons. Sample: cultured CD8+ T cells from PBMCs, taken from culture after CMV antigen stimulation. These receptors all come from a human donor in good health (CMV status not recorded). Some clones in this sample may be carry-over from other donors' samples. CDR3s leave out the opening cysteine and the closing phenylalanine or tryptophan. Each record gives: clone size, CDR3 length, J gene, V gene, CDR3 protein. Part of the rows lack a size; the others show once, few, many or a class for expanded clones.

>many|15|TRBJ2-1|TRBV27
ASSLSVAGGPVYEQF
>few|14|TRBJ2-1|TRBV4-1
ASSQAQGVLINEQF
>few|12|TRBJ1-3|TRBV14
ASSQVGNRNTIY
>.|15|TRBJ2-3|TRBV19
ASEPTVRRASTDTQY
>.|12|TRBJ1-2|TRBV12-3/TRBV12-4
ASNPTGGAYGYT
>many|10|TRBJ1-2|TRBV7-9
ASSSDGFGYT
>.|15|TRBJ2-3|TRBV6-5
ASSYSNAGDSTDTQY
>.|12|TRBJ1-6|TRBV7-8
ASSPGRYNSPLH
>many|13|TRBJ2-1|TRBV7-2
ASSQLAGPYNEQF
>.|14|TRBJ2-3|TRBV6-5
ASSLVAGGSADTQY
>.|13|TRBJ1-5|TRBV19
ASRPGTGAGQPQH
>few|13|TRBJ2-1|TRBV12-5
ASGLGLGYYNEQF
>.|14|TRBJ2-1|TRBV2
ASRAVGGPFDNEQF
>few|14|TRBJ1-1|TRBV10-3
AISESGYQLNTEAF
>.|12|TRBJ2-7|TRBV4-1
ASSHEDRGYEQY
>once|11|TRBJ1-6|TRBV27
ASSFASMPPLH
>.|12|TRBJ2-7|TRBV27
ASTPLGTGNEQY
>few|14|TRBJ2-4|TRBV6-6
ASSAGKILAKNIQY
>.|12|TRBJ2-2|TRBV7-6
ASSLGFSTGELF
>many|11|TRBJ2-1|TRBV5-1
ASSINSYNEQF
>.|10|TRBJ1-2|TRBV27
ASTTAGNGYT
>.|12|TRBJ2-1|TRBV28
ASTLSGGDNEQF
>.|13|TRBJ2-5|TRBV6-1
ASSEGTSEPQTQY
>.|12|TRBJ2-7|TRBV12-3/TRBV12-4
ASTSPGLDYEQY
>.|14|TRBJ2-6|TRBV27
ASSPVSTSGANVLT
>.|10|TRBJ1-3|TRBV28
ASANSGNTIY
>.|13|TRBJ1-5|TRBV24-1
ATSEGVSSNQPQH
>many|12|TRBJ2-1|TRBV12-3/TRBV12-4
ASSLGTVYNEQF
>many|15|TRBJ1-2|TRBV7-9
ASSLVGQAFFNYGYT
>few|12|TRBJ1-2|TRBV19
ASSISGGNYGYT
>few|17|TRBJ2-1|TRBV9
ASSLPRGGGSSSYNEQF
>.|9|TRBJ1-2|TRBV6-5
ASSSYDVYT
>few|12|TRBJ2-3|TRBV29-1
SVAGESSTDTQY
>many|15|TRBJ1-2|TRBV7-6
ASSNDRRDRGPYGYT
>many|11|TRBJ2-2|TRBV27
ASSLSGTGELF
>many|13|TRBJ1-2|TRBV7-8
ASSLAGGADYGYT
>.|14|TRBJ2-7|TRBV4-1
ASSQAKTGAYYEQY
>.|13|TRBJ2-6|TRBV12-3/TRBV12-4
ASSPGTQGANVLT
>.|15|TRBJ1-1|TRBV2
ASSIQGGRGPNTEAF
>.|13|TRBJ1-1|TRBV6-2/TRBV6-3
ASSYSEGGRAEAF
>few|11|TRBJ2-1|TRBV6-2/TRBV6-3
ASSYLASNEQF
>.|19|TRBJ2-2|TRBV4-2
ASSQDVTKGLVLGETGELF
>once|15|TRBJ1-4|TRBV24-1
ATSDATGGRTNEKLF
>few|9|TRBJ1-1|TRBV28
ASSRHAEAF
>.|12|TRBJ2-1|TRBV4-1
ASRPESGGIEQF
>few|15|TRBJ2-1|TRBV4-3
ASSQDDQGGSYNEQF
>.|15|TRBJ2-3|TRBV12-3/TRBV12-4
ASSFGILAPIINTQY
>many|11|TRBJ2-2|TRBV7-2
ATRTSEAGELF
>.|15|TRBJ2-3|TRBV27
ASSLLSQGAQTDTQY